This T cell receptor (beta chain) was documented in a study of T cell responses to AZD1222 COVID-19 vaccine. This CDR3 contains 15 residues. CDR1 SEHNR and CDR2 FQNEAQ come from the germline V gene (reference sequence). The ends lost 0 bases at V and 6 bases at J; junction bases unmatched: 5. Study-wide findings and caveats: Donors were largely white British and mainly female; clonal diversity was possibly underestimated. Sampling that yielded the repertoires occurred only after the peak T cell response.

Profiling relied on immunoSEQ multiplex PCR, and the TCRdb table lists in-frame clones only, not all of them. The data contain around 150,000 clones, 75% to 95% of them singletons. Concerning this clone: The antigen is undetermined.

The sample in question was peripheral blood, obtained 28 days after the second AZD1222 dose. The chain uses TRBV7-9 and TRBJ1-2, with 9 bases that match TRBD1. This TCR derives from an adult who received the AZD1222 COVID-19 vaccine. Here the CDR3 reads CASSLAHRGQDGYTF. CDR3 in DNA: TGTGCCAGCAGCTTAGCGCACAGGGGGCAGGATGGCTACACCTTC.